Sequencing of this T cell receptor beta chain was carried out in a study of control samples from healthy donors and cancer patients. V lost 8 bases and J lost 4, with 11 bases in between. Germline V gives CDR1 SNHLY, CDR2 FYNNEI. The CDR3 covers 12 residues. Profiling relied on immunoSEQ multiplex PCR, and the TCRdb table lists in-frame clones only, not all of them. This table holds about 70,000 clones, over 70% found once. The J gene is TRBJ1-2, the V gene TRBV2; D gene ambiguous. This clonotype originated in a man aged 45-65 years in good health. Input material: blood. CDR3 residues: CASGSDTYGYTF. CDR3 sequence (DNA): TGTGCCAGCGGGTCTGATACCTATGGCTACACCTTC.